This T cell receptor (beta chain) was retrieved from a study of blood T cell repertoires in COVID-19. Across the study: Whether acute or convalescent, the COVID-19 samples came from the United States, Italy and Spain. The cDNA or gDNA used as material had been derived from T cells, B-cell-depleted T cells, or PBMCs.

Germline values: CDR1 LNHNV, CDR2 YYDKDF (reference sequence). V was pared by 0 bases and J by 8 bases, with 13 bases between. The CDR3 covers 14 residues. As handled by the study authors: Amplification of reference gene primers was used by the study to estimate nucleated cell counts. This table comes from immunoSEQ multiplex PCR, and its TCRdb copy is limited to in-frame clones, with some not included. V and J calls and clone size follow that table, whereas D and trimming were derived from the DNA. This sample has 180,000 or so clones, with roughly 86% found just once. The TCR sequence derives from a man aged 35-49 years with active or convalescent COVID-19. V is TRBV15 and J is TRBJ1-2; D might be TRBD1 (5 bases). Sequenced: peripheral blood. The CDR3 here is CATSRDRAGNGYTF. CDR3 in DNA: TGTGCCACCAGCAGAGATCGGGCAGGGAACGGCTACACCTTC.